This T cell receptor (beta chain) was sequenced for a study of identifying expanded T cells in peripheral blood. As concerns this clone: Its specificity is unknown.

The protocol was immunoSEQ multiplex PCR, while the TCRdb copy is restricted to in-frame clones and leaves out a portion. Of approximately 58,000 clones listed, approximately 82% are singletons. General study points: Two-week clone count variance significantly increased as total template count grew.

Trimming cost V 5 bases and J 6 bases; bases outside gene matches: 15. This CDR3 region has 18 residues. The germline gives CDR1 SGHTA, CDR2 FQGNSA. This receptor was identified in a person between 18 and 75 years old in good health. The sample consisted of blood. The V call is TRBV7-2, the J call TRBJ2-7, with 14 bases fitting TRBD2. Here the CDR3 reads CASSPESGLAGVSLEQYF. Here the CDR3 DNA reads TGTGCCAGCAGCCCAGAGTCGGGACTAGCGGGAGTCTCCCTCGAGCAGTACTTC.